The 16 T cell receptor beta chains in this list originate from one sample, sequenced in a study of T-cell memory formation after mild COVID-19. From the 5' RACE reads, TCRdb called clonotypes with MiXCR, one entry per CDR3 protein. The sample has around 530,000 distinct CDR3 sequences; 20% to 25% are singletons. Sequenced material: PBMCs or a T cell subset sorted from them (not recorded which). The receptors stem from an adult woman who had mild COVID-19 (a few samples of this study predate the infection). Cell type and time point are not known.

This clonotype appeared a few times. The V call is TRBV5-1, the J call TRBJ2-7; 7 bases map to TRBD2. Germline CDR1 and CDR2: SGHRS and YFSETQ. The V segment lost 2 bases and the J segment 1 base; nucleotides outside the gene matches: 3. The CDR3 has 14 residues. The CDR3 region has the DNA TGCGCCAGCAGCTTTCCGGGGGGTTCCTACGAGCAGTACTTC. Translating it yields CASSFPGGSYEQYF.

The gene calls are TRBV4-1 and TRBJ2-7, with 9 nucleotides matching TRBD2. V was clipped by 0 bases and J by 4 bases; unmatched bases: 7. The CDR3 totals 16 residues. Germline loops: CDR1 MGHRA, CDR2 YSYEKL. CDR3 in amino acids: CASSQDRLADDYEQYF. CDR3 bases: TGCGCCAGCAGCCAAGACCGACTAGCGGACGATTACGAGCAGTACTTC.

The sample holds many counts of this clonotype. This rearrangement joins TRBV29-1 to TRBJ1-1; D is uncertain. V was clipped by 5 bases and J by 10 bases, with 11 bases between them. The CDR3 loop spans 10 amino acids. From germline, CDR1 is SQVTM and CDR2 ANQGSEA. CDR3 region: CSVLLWGAFF. CDR3 bases: TGCAGCGTTCTGCTCTGGGGAGCTTTCTTT.

J is TRBJ2-7 and V is TRBV18, with 9 bases matching TRBD1. With V trimmed by 0 bases and J by 6 bases, 6 bases remained unmatched. Germline loops: CDR1 KGHSH, CDR2 LQKENI. This CDR3 comprises 15 residues. CDR3 amino acids: CASSPPTGTGFEQYF. Here the CDR3 DNA reads TGTGCCAGCTCACCACCTACGGGGACAGGGTTCGAGCAGTACTTC.

V is TRBV3-1 and J is TRBJ1-5, with 10 nucleotides matching TRBD1. The J segment lost 8 bases and the V segment lost 6 bases, leaving 7 bases of the junction unmatched. The length of the CDR3 is 14 residues. CDR1 is LGHDT and CDR2 is YNNKEL in the germline V gene (reference sequence). CDR3 loop: CASSSGQGGEPQHF. CDR3 in DNA: TGTGCCAGCAGTTCTGGACAGGGGGGTGAGCCCCAGCATTTT.

V gene TRBV12-3 or TRBV12-4 combines with J gene TRBJ1-5, with a weak D call TRBD1 (5 bases). The CDR3 sequence is 16 residues long. Deletions cut 6 bases from V and 2 bases from J, with 17 bases between. This chain's CDR3 is CASSKQWGGGNQPQHF. In DNA, the CDR3 is TGTGCCAGCAGCAAACAATGGGGCGGCGGCAATCAGCCCCAGCATTTT.

This clonotype was counted a few times. The rearrangement links TRBV15 to TRBJ2-2; 7 nucleotides match TRBD2. The CDR3 totals 16 residues. In germline, CDR1 is LNHNV, CDR2 YYDKDF (reference sequence). V was pared by 4 bases and J by 3 bases, with 8 bases of the junction left unmatched. CDR3 nucleotides: TGTGCCACCAGCACCGGTAGGCTAGCGGACACCGGGGAGCTGTTTTTT. Translated, it gives CATSTGRLADTGELFF.

There are a few counts of this clonotype. The chain couples TRBV24-1 to TRBJ2-1; perhaps TRBD2 as D (5 bases). The CDR3 runs 16 residues. Trimming stripped 5 bases from V and 9 bases from J, with 22 bases between. In germline, CDR1 is KGHDR, CDR2 SFDVKD. The CDR3 sequence is CATSVSPGMGSGEQFF. CDR3 bases: TGTGCCACCAGTGTCTCCCCGGGGATGGGGTCGGGTGAGCAGTTCTTC.

The chain couples TRBV6-1 to TRBJ1-1; possibly TRBD1 for D (5 bases). V shed 8 bases and J shed 1 base, with 11 bases lying between them. This CDR3 spans 13 amino acids. The germline CDR1 and CDR2 sequences are MNHNS and SASEGT. The CDR3 region has the DNA TGTGCCAGCTTTCAGGGTAGGAACACTGAAGCTTTCTTT. Amino acids: CASFQGRNTEAFF.

In DNA form, the CDR3 reads TGTGCCAGCAGCTCCCGAACCCGGACAGGGAGGACTGAAGCTTTCTTT. This gives the protein CASSSRTRTGRTEAFF. This chain uses TRBV5-4 with TRBJ1-1, with 8 positions matching TRBD1. V dropped 3 bases and J dropped 5; count of bases not matched to a gene: 12. Germline CDR1 reads SGHNT; CDR2 reads YYREEE (reference sequence). This CDR3 has 16 amino acids.

This clonotype showed up just a few times. The rearrangement uses TRBV5-1 and TRBJ2-2; D perhaps matches TRBD1 (6 bases). Per the germline V gene, CDR1 is SGHRS and CDR2 is YFSETQ. V was clipped by 0 bases and J by 0 bases, with 9 bases between them. This CDR3 is 16 amino acids long. The CDR3 DNA follows: TGCGCCAGCAGCTTGGAAAGGGGGACGAACACCGGGGAGCTGTTTTTT. Residues: CASSLERGTNTGELFF.

The chain employs TRBV6-6 and TRBJ1-6, with D possibly TRBD1 on 5 matching bases. There are 18 residues in the CDR3. Trimming removed 0 bases at V and 7 bases at J, with 19 bases between. Germline V CDR1 and CDR2: MNHNY, SVGAGI (reference sequence). The chain's CDR3 is CASSYSRGDLPNNSPLHF. CDR3 DNA sequence: TGTGCCAGCAGTTACTCAAGAGGGGATCTCCCTAACAATTCACCCCTCCACTTT.

In this sample, this clonotype turned up a few times. For the CDR3, the DNA is TGCAGTGCCCGGACAGATCGCTCTGGGGCCAACGTCCTGACTTTC. Translating gives CSARTDRSGANVLTF. This chain links TRBV20-1 with TRBJ2-6; maybe TRBD1 (6 bases). V shed 6 bases and J shed 0 bases, with 12 bases lying between them. This CDR3 region has 15 residues. Per the germline V gene, CDR1 is DFQATT and CDR2 is SNEGSKA (reference sequence).

This sequence joins TRBV4-3 and TRBJ2-1; D gene ambiguous. The CDR3 loop spans 15 amino acids. V lost 1 base to trimming and J lost 4 bases, with 11 bases between them. Germline V gives CDR1 LGHNA, CDR2 YSLEER. In DNA, the CDR3 is TGCGCCAGCAGCCAAGGCAGAAACGCATACAATGAGCAGTTCTTC. Protein sequence: CASSQGRNAYNEQFF.

This clonotype came up a few times. The CDR3 spells CASSQHRGGSYNEQFF. The CDR3 DNA is TGTGCCAGCAGTCAACACCGGGGGGGATCCTACAATGAGCAGTTCTTC. V and J are TRBV12-3 or TRBV12-4 and TRBJ2-1; TRBD2 matches 8 bases. CDR3 length: 16 residues. Trimming cost V 5 bases and J 1 base; bases outside gene matches: 7.

This sequence joins TRBV6-1 and TRBJ2-7; unclear D gene. Germline CDR1 is MNHNS and CDR2 is SASEGT. The ends were cut back, 6 bases at V and 2 bases at J, with 2 bases in the middle. The CDR3 runs to 10 residues. CDR3 sequence reads: CASRTYEQYF. CDR3 sequence (DNA): TGTGCCAGCAGGACCTACGAGCAGTACTTC.